This TCR beta chain was sequenced during a study of blood T cell repertoires in COVID-19. Across the study: The United States, Italy and Spain supplied acute and convalescent COVID-19 samples. The cDNA or gDNA used as material had been derived from T cells, B-cell-depleted T cells, or PBMCs.

The repertoire was sequenced with immunoSEQ multiplex PCR; TCRdb's copy has only in-frame clones and lacks some. This sample carries 130,000 or so clones, around three quarters of them seen once, and the ten largest clones take around 16%. The CDR3 is 16 amino acids. Germline assignment: CDR1 SGDLS and CDR2 YYNGEE. V was cut by 4 bases and J by 3 bases, with 16 bases left in between. The chain has TRBV9 and TRBJ1-4; D possibly corresponds to TRBD1 (6 bases). The clonotype comes from a man aged 45-65 years with acute or convalescent COVID-19. The sample comprised peripheral blood. CDR3 nucleotides: TGTGCCAGCAGCCCCCGGACAGCACAATCTAATGAAAAACTGTTTTTT. Translating gives CASSPRTAQSNEKLFF. The variable domain in full, completed from reference TRBV9 and TRBJ1-4, reads DSGVTQTPKHLITATGQRVTLRCSPRSGDLSVYWYQQSLDQGLQFLIQYYNGEERAKGNILERFSAQQFPDLHSELNLSSLELGDSALYFCASSPRTAQSNEKLFFGSGTQLSVL.